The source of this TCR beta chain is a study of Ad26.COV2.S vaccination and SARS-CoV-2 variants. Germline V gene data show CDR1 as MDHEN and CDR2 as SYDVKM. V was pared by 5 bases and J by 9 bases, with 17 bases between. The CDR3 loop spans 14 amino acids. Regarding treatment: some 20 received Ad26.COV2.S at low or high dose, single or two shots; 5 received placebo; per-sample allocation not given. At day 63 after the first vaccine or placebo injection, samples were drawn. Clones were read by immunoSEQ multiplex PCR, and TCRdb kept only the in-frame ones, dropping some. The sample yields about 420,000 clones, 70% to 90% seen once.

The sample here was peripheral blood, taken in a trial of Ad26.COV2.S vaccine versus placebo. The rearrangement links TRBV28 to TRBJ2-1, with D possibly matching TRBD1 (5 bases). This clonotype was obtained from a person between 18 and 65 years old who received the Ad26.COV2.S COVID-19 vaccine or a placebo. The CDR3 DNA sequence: TGTGCCAGCAGTGCGGACATTTTTTACGGTGAGCAGTTCTTC. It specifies CASSADIFYGEQFF.